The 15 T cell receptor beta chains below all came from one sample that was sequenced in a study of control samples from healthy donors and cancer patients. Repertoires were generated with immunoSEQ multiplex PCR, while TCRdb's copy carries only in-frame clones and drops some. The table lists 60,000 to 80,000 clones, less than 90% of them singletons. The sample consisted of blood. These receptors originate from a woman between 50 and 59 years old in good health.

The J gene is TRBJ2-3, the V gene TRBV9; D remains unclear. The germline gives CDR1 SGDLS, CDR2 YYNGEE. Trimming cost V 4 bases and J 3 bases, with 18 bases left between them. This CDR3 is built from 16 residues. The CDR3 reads CASSLRWGVGTDTQYF. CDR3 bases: TGTGCCAGCAGCCTACGTTGGGGTGTGGGGACAGATACGCAGTATTTT. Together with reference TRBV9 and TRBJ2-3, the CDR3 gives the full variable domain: DSGVTQTPKHLITATGQRVTLRCSPRSGDLSVYWYQQSLDQGLQFLIQYYNGEERAKGNILERFSAQQFPDLHSELNLSSLELGDSALYFCASSLRWGVGTDTQYFGPGTRLTVL.

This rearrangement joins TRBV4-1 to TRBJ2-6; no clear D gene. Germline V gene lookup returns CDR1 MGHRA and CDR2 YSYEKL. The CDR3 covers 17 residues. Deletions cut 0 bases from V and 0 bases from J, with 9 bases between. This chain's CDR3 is CASSQDLKNSGANVLTF. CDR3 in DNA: TGCGCCAGCAGCCAAGATCTAAAGAACTCTGGGGCCAACGTCCTGACTTTC.

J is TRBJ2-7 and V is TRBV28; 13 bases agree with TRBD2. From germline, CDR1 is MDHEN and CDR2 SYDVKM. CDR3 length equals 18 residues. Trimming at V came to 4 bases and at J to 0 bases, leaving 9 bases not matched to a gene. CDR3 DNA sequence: TGTGCCAGCAGTTACCCCACGACTAGCGGGAGGAGCTCCTACGAGCAGTACTTC. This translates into CASSYPTTSGRSSYEQYF.

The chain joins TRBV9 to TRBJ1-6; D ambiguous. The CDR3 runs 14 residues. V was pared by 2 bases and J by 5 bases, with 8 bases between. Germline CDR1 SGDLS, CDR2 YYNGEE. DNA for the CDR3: TGTGCCAGCAGCGTTCGGACGGATAATTCACCCCTCCACTTT. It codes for CASSVRTDNSPLHF.

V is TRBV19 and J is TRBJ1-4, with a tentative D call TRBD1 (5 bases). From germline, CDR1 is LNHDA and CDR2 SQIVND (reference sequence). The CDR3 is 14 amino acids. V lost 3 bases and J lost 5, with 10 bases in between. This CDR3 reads CASSMGRNNEKLFF. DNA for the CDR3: TGTGCCAGTAGTATGGGACGGAACAATGAAAAACTGTTTTTT.

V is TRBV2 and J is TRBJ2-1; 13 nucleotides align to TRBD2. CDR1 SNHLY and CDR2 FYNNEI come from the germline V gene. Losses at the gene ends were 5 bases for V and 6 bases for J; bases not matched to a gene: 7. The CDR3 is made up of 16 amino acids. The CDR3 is CASSRLAGGRTNEQFF. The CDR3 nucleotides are TGTGCCAGCAGTCGACTAGCGGGAGGACGAACCAATGAGCAGTTCTTC.

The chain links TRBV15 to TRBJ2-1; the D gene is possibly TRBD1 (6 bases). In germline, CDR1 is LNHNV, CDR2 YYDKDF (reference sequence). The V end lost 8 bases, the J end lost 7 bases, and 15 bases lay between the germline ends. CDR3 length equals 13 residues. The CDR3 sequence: CATRFQGINEQFF. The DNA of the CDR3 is TGTGCCACCCGCTTCCAGGGGATTAATGAGCAGTTCTTC.

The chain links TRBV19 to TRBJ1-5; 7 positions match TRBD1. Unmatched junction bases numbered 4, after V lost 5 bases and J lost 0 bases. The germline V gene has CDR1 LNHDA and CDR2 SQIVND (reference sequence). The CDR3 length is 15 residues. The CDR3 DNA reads TGTGCCAGTAGTCCACGGACAGGTAGCAATCAGCCCCAGCATTTT. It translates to CASSPRTGSNQPQHF.

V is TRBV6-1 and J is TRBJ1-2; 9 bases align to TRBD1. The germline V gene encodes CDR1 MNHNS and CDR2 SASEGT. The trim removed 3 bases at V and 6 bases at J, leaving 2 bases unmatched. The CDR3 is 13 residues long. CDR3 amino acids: CASSDRDRDGYTF. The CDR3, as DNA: TGTGCCAGCAGTGACCGGGACAGGGATGGCTACACCTTC.

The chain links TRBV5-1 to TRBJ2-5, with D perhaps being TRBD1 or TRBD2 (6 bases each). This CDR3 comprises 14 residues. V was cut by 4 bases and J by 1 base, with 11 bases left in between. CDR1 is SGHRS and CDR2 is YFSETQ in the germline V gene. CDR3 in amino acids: CASSAGDSQETQYF. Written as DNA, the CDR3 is TGCGCCAGCAGCGCAGGGGACTCCCAAGAGACCCAGTACTTC.

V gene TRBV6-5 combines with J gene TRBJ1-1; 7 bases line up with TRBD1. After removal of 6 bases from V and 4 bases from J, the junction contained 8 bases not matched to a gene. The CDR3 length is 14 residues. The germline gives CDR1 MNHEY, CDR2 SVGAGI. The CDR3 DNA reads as TGTGCCAGCAGACGACAGGGAGAGGGCACTGAAGCTTTCTTT. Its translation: CASRRQGEGTEAFF.

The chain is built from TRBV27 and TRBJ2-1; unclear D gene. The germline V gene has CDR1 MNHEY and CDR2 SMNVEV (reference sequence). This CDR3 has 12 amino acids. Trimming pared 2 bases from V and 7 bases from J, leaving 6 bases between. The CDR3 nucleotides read TGTGCCAGCAGTTTAACCAGGAATGAGCAGTTCTTC. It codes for CASSLTRNEQFF.

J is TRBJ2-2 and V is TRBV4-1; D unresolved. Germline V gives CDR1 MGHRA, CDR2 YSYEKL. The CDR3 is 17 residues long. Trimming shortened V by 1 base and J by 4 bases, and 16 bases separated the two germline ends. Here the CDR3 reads CASSQGVRVSGTGELFF. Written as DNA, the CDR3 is TGCGCCAGCAGCCAAGGGGTTAGAGTGTCTGGCACCGGGGAGCTGTTTTTT.

CDR3 in DNA: TGTGCCACCAGCGGGGGGGGGACTAGCGGAAACTACAATGAGCAGTTCTTC. This sequence encodes CATSGGGTSGNYNEQFF. The chain couples TRBV15 to TRBJ2-1; 11 bases map to TRBD2. Per germline, CDR1 LNHNV and CDR2 YYDKDF (reference sequence). With V trimmed by 5 bases and J by 3 bases, 9 bases remained unmatched. The CDR3 totals 17 residues.

The CDR3 is CALGLTDTQYF. Here the CDR3 DNA reads TGTGCCCTGGGACTTACAGATACGCAGTATTTT. The V and J genes are TRBV7-9 and TRBJ2-3; the D gene is possibly TRBD2 (6 bases). The germline V gene encodes CDR1 SEHNR and CDR2 FQNEAQ (reference sequence). V gave up 11 bases and J gave up 3 bases, with 9 bases separating them. The CDR3 runs to 11 residues.